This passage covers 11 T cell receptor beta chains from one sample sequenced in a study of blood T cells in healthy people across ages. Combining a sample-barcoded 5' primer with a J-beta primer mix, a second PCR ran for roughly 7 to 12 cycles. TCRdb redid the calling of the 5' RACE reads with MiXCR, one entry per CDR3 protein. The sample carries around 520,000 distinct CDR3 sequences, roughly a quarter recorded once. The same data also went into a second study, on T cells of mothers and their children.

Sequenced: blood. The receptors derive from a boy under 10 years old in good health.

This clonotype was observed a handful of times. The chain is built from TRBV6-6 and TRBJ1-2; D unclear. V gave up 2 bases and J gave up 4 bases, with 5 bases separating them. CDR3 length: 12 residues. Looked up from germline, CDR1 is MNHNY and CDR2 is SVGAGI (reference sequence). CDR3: CASSYALYGYTF. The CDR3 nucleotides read TGTGCCAGCAGTTACGCACTCTATGGCTACACCTTC.

CDR3 sequence reads: CSGDRGGEAFF. CDR3 in DNA: TGCAGCGGAGACAGGGGAGGTGAAGCTTTCTTT. The chain links TRBV29-1 to TRBJ1-1; 8 bases map to TRBD1. CDR3 length: 11 residues. The germline V gene encodes CDR1 SQVTM and CDR2 ANQGSEA. The J segment lost 7 bases and the V segment lost 7 bases, leaving 5 bases of the junction unmatched. Looking up the rest from reference TRBV29-1 and TRBJ1-1 gives the full variable domain: SAVISQKPSRDICQRGTSLTIQCQVDSQVTMMFWYRQQPGQSLTLIATANQGSEATYESGFVIDKFPISRPNLTFSTLTVSNMSPEDSSIYLCSGDRGGEAFFGQGTRLTVV.

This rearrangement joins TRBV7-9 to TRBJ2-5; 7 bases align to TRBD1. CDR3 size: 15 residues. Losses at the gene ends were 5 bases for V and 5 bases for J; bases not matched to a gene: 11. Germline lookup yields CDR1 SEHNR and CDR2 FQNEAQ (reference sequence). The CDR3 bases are TGTGCCAGCAGCACTTGGACAGGAAAGGGTGAGACCCAGTACTTC. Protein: CASSTWTGKGETQYF.

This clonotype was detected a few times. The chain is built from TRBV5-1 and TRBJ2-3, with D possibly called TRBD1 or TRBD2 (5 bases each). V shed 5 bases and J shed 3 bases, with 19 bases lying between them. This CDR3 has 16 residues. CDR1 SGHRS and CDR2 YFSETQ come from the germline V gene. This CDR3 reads CASREIPGRMTDTQYF. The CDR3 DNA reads TGCGCCAGCAGAGAGATCCCGGGACGGATGACAGATACGCAGTATTTT. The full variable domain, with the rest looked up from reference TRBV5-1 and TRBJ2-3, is KAGVTQTPRYLIKTRGQQVTLSCSPISGHRSVSWYQQTPGQGLQFLFEYFSETQRNKGNFPGRFSGRQFSNSRSEMNVSTLELGDSALYLCASREIPGRMTDTQYFGPGTRLTVL.

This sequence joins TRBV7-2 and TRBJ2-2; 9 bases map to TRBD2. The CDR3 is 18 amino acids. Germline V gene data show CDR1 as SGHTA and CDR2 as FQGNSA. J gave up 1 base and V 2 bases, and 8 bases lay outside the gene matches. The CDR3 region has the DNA TGTGCCAGCAGCTTATTCCCTATGACTAGCGGGAACACCGGGGAGCTGTTTTTT. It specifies CASSLFPMTSGNTGELFF.

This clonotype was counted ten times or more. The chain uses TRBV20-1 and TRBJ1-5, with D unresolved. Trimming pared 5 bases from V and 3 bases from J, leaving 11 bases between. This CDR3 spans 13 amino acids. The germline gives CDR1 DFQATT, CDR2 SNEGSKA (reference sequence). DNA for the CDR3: TGCAGTGCTGGCCGGGCCTACAATCAGCCCCAGCATTTT. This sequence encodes CSAGRAYNQPQHF.

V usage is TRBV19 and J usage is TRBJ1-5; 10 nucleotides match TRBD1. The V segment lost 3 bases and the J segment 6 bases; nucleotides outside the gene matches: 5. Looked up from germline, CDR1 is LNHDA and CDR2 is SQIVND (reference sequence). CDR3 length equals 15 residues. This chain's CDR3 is CASSISTGGTQPQHF. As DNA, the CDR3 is TGTGCCAGTAGTATTTCGACAGGGGGCACTCAGCCCCAGCATTTT.

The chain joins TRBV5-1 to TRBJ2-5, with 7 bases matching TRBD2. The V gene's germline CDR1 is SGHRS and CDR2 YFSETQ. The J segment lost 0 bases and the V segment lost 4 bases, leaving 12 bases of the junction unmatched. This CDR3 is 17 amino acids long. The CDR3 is CASSSGARALYQETQYF. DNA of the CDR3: TGCGCCAGCAGCAGCGGGGCCCGGGCCTTGTACCAAGAGACCCAGTACTTC.

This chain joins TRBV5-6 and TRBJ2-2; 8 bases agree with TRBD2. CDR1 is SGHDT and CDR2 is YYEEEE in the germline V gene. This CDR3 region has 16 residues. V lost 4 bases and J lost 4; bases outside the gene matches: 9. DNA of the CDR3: TGTGCCAGCAGCCCGGAGGGACTAGGGGTCACCGGGGAGCTGTTTTTT. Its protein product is CASSPEGLGVTGELFF.

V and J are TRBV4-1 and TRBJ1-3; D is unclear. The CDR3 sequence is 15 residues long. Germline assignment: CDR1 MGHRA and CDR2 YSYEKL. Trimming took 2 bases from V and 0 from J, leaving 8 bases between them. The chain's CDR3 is CASSQLGSSGNTIYF. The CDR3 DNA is TGCGCCAGCAGCCAATTAGGAAGCTCTGGAAACACCATATATTTT.

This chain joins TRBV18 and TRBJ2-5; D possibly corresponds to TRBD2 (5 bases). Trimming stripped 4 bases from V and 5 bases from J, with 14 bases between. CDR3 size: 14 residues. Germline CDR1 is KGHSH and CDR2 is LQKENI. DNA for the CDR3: TGTGCCAGCTCACTCCGGACCCCGGGGGAGACCCAGTACTTC. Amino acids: CASSLRTPGETQYF.